The 25 T cell receptor beta chains listed next were all sequenced from one sample in a study of metastatic and nonmetastatic thyroid tumors. TCRdb ran MiXCR on the PCR reads. Of 40,000 or so clones in the sample, 26% were seen once. All patients were treatment-naive before thyroid surgery. Sequencing input: blood. All receptors derive from a female donor with papillary thyroid cancer or a benign thyroid nodule (not recorded which). Some clones in this sample may be carry-over from other donors' samples.

To note about this clone: This may stem from a read error, because a much larger clone lies one nucleotide away. Other nucleotide sequences in the sample specify the same CDR3. The chain recombines TRBV19 with TRBJ2-2; D might be TRBD1 or TRBD2, each matching 7 bases. The CDR3 runs to 15 residues. CDR1 and CDR2 (germline): LNHDA, SQIVND (reference sequence). The CDR3 DNA reads TGTGCCAGTAGAGAGACAGGGAGGGGGACCGGTGAGCTGTTTTTT. Amino acid sequence: CASRETGRGTGELFF.

This clone was detected ten times or more. V is TRBV5-6 and J is TRBJ1-1; tentatively, D is TRBD1 (6 bases). Trimming removed 4 bases from V and 8 bases from J, with 18 bases in between. The CDR3 totals 14 residues. The germline CDR1 and CDR2 sequences are SGHDT and YYEEEE. DNA for the CDR3: TGTGCCAGCAGCCCTTTGGCGGGGACATCAGAAGCTTTCTTT. Its protein is CASSPLAGTSEAFF.

This clone was observed many times. The rearrangement joins TRBV6-2 or TRBV6-3 to TRBJ2-5; D ambiguous. V was shortened by 6 bases and J by 4 bases, with 9 bases between the two germline ends. The CDR3 spans 12 residues. CDR1 is MNHEY and CDR2 is SVGEGT in the germline V gene. The CDR3 is CASRAALETQYF. The CDR3 DNA reads as TGTGCCAGCAGGGCCGCATTAGAGACCCAGTACTTC.

This clone was observed at least ten times. The rearrangement uses TRBV7-2 and TRBJ1-5; D not resolved. This CDR3 has 15 amino acids. The V gene lost 2 bases and the J gene lost 1 base, with 9 bases spanning the gap. CDR1 and CDR2 (germline): SGHTA, FQGNSA. The CDR3 bases are TGTGCCAGCAGCTTATCCGGTGTCAGCAATCAGCCCCAGCATTTT. Protein: CASSLSGVSNQPQHF.

The CDR3 loop reads CASSPCGGTDTQYF. CDR3 sequence (DNA): TGTGCCAGCAGCCCCTGTGGAGGGACAGATACGCAGTATTTT. V and J are TRBV6-1 and TRBJ2-3, with a tentative D call TRBD2 (6 bases). The V gene lost 6 bases and the J gene lost 3 bases, with 13 bases spanning the gap. The CDR3 is made up of 14 amino acids. The germline CDR1 and CDR2 sequences are MNHNS and SASEGT.

The CDR3 protein is CASSFPLEAFF. The CDR3 region has the DNA TGTGCCAGCAGCTTCCCCCTTGAAGCTTTCTTT. This chain links TRBV7-9 with TRBJ1-1; D remains unclear. The CDR3 sequence is 11 residues long. Germline V gene sequence: CDR1 SEHNR, CDR2 FQNEAQ (reference sequence). Between the trimmed V and J ends, which lost 3 bases and 7 bases, there was a span of 6 bases. Supplemented by reference TRBV7-9 and TRBJ1-1, the full variable domain reads DTGVSQNPRHKITKRGQNVTFRCDPISEHNRLYWYRQTLGQGPEFLTYFQNEAQLEKSRLLSDRFSAERPKGSFSTLEIQRTEQGDSAMYLCASSFPLEAFFGQGTRLTVV.

Many counts were recorded for this clone. This sequence joins TRBV6-1 and TRBJ2-1; no definite D call. Trimming stripped 6 bases from V and 10 bases from J, with 19 bases between. The CDR3 contains 14 residues. Germline V gene data show CDR1 as MNHNS and CDR2 as SASEGT. The CDR3 nucleotides are TGTGCCAGCAGCCCGGCAGTAGATGGCCGGGAGCAGTTCTTC. Amino acids: CASSPAVDGREQFF.

Many counts were recorded for this clone. The chain employs TRBV28 and TRBJ1-5; 9 bases align to TRBD1. This CDR3 region has 13 residues. V lost 8 bases to trimming and J lost 7 bases; unmatched junction nucleotides: 6. Looked up from germline, CDR1 is MDHEN and CDR2 is SYDVKM. For the CDR3, the DNA is TGTGCCAGCGGTGGACAGGGGCCGCAGCCCCAGCATTTT. It is translated as CASGGQGPQPQHF.

Points on this clone: Since a much larger clone is just one base distant, this may be a read error. V gene TRBV20-1 combines with J gene TRBJ2-1; 9 nucleotides agree with TRBD2. The junction had 5 bases not matched to a gene; V was cut back by 4 bases and J by 1 base. The CDR3 is made up of 15 amino acids. CDR1 is DFQATT, CDR2 SNEGSKA, per germline (reference sequence). The chain's CDR3 is CSATILAGSYNEQFF. The CDR3 region has the DNA TGCAGTGCTACAATCCTAGCGGGATCCTACAATGAGCAGTTCTTC.

This rearrangement joins TRBV7-2 to TRBJ1-2, with D possibly TRBD1 on 6 matching bases. From germline, CDR1 is SGHTA and CDR2 FQGNSA. CDR3 length: 12 amino acids. This chain's CDR3 is CVSDGGGAGYTF. CDR3 nucleotide sequence: TGTGTATCTGACGGGGGGGGCGCTGGCTACACCTTC.

This clone showed up many times. The chain's CDR3 is CASRIQGARGTEAFF. For the CDR3, the DNA is TGTGCCAGCCGTATACAGGGGGCGCGTGGCACTGAAGCTTTCTTT. The chain employs TRBV27 and TRBJ1-1, with 9 bases fitting TRBD1. Germline CDR1 MNHEY, CDR2 SMNVEV (reference sequence). The CDR3 totals 15 residues. The trim removed 8 bases at V and 4 bases at J, leaving 11 bases unmatched.

The V and J genes are TRBV5-1 and TRBJ1-3; no definite D call. V was cut by 4 bases and J by 4 bases, with 12 bases left in between. Germline V gene sequence: CDR1 SGHRS, CDR2 YFSETQ. This CDR3 is 14 amino acids long. The CDR3 loop reads CASSETTLGNTIYF. CDR3 nucleotide sequence: TGCGCCAGCAGCGAAACGACCTTAGGAAACACCATATATTTT.

This clone was seen repeatedly, ten times or more. CDR3 loop: CASILGGGGNEQFF. Here the CDR3 DNA reads TGTGCCAGCATCCTGGGGGGGGGGGGGAATGAGCAGTTCTTC. The rearrangement uses TRBV12-3 or TRBV12-4 and TRBJ2-1; 7 nucleotides align to TRBD2. J lost 7 bases, V lost 7 bases, and 10 bases had no gene match. The CDR3 contains 14 residues.

This chain links TRBV20-1 with TRBJ2-7; maybe TRBD1 (5 bases). The ends were cut back, 3 bases at V and 5 bases at J, with 17 bases in the middle. The CDR3 runs 14 residues. The germline V gene encodes CDR1 DFQATT and CDR2 SNEGSKA (reference sequence). This chain's CDR3 is CSARSGEGDHEQYF. In DNA, the CDR3 is TGCAGTGCTAGGTCGGGTGAAGGGGATCACGAGCAGTACTTC.

The chain couples TRBV28 to TRBJ2-1, with D perhaps given as TRBD1 or TRBD2 (5 bases each). V shed 0 bases and J shed 6 bases, with 9 bases lying between them. This CDR3 is 14 amino acids long. CDR1 MDHEN and CDR2 SYDVKM come from the germline V gene. The CDR3 sequence: CASSLWGERNEQFF. In DNA, the CDR3 is TGTGCCAGCAGTTTATGGGGGGAACGCAATGAGCAGTTCTTC.

This clone occurred many times. CDR3 sequence: CASSQDRTSPRYEQYF. In DNA form, the CDR3 reads TGTGCCAGCAGCCAAGATCGGACTAGCCCTAGGTATGAGCAGTACTTC. This sequence joins TRBV4-2 and TRBJ2-7; 8 bases are shared with TRBD2. CDR1 is LGHNA and CDR2 is YNFKEQ in the germline V gene. This CDR3 region has 16 residues. The J segment lost 7 bases and the V segment lost 0 bases, leaving 11 bases of the junction unmatched.

This clone has only a few counts. This chain connects TRBV7-9 to TRBJ2-1; 9 bases map to TRBD1. J was trimmed by 8 bases and V by 5 bases; bases with no gene match: 7. Germline V CDR1 and CDR2: SEHNR, FQNEAQ (reference sequence). This CDR3 has 14 residues. CDR3 amino acids: CASSHRDRVDEQFF. CDR3 nucleotide sequence: TGTGCCAGCAGCCACCGGGACAGGGTGGATGAGCAGTTCTTC.

This clone was detected only once. CDR3 DNA sequence: TGTGCCAGCGTCCCCGGGACGAAAACTGAAGCTTTCTTT. Its protein product is CASVPGTKTEAFF. This chain links TRBV11-2 with TRBJ1-1, with TRBD1 as a possible D gene (5 bases). The V and J ends lost 8 bases and 5 bases respectively, with 15 bases between them. This CDR3 comprises 13 residues. CDR1 SGHAT and CDR2 FQNNGV come from the germline V gene. Drawing the rest from reference TRBV11-2 and TRBJ1-1, the complete variable domain is EAGVAQSPRYKIIEKRQSVAFWCNPISGHATLYWYQQILGQGPKLLIQFQNNGVVDDSQLPKDRFSAERLKGVDSTLKIQPAKLEDSAVYLCASVPGTKTEAFFGQGTRLTVV.

This clone was found many times. A read error is possible here, since a much larger clone lies one base away. The rearrangement joins TRBV19 to TRBJ2-6, with D unclear. The CDR3 has 14 amino acids. Per germline, CDR1 LNHDA and CDR2 SQIVND (reference sequence). The V end lost 5 bases, the J end lost 4 bases, and 9 bases lay between the germline ends. This chain's CDR3 is CASSPTRGANVLTF. The CDR3 DNA follows: TGTGCCAGTAGTCCTACCCGGGGGGCCAACGTCCTGACTTTC.

The V call is TRBV13, the J call TRBJ2-1; 13 nucleotides line up with TRBD2. Trimming cost V 5 bases and J 4 bases; bases outside gene matches: 14. Germline CDR1 reads PRHDT; CDR2 reads FYEKMQ (reference sequence). The CDR3 spans 19 residues. The CDR3 sequence: CASSALGLAGTLPYNEQFF. The CDR3 DNA sequence: TGTGCCAGCAGCGCCCTGGGACTAGCGGGGACCCTCCCTTACAATGAGCAGTTCTTC.

This clone was seen at least ten times. The V call is TRBV7-2, the J call TRBJ2-2, with 7 positions matching TRBD2. The germline gives CDR1 SGHTA, CDR2 FQGNSA. The J segment lost 5 bases and the V segment lost 5 bases, leaving 5 bases of the junction unmatched. The CDR3 sequence is 14 residues long. CDR3 bases: TGTGCCAGCAGCCCGAGACTAGCTACCGGGGAGCTGTTTTTT. This translates into CASSPRLATGELFF. Variable domain in full (rest from reference TRBV7-2 and TRBJ2-2): GAGVSQSPSNKVTEKGKDVELRCDPISGHTALYWYRQSLGQGLEFLIYFQGNSAPDKSGLPSDRFSAERTGGSVSTLTIQRTQQEDSAVYLCASSPRLATGELFFGEGSRLTVL.

In its sample, this clone was seen many times. V usage is TRBV20-1 and J usage is TRBJ1-6; 8 bases line up with TRBD1. The germline gives CDR1 DFQATT, CDR2 SNEGSKA (reference sequence). The CDR3 has 14 residues. V was clipped by 6 bases and J by 10 bases; unmatched bases: 11. Here the CDR3 reads CSAPPTGVGSPLHF. The CDR3, as DNA: TGCAGTGCCCCCCCGACAGGGGTGGGGTCACCCCTCCACTTT.

This clone was detected ten times or more. The chain carries TRBV30 and TRBJ1-1; TRBD1 aligns across 7 bases. CDR1 and CDR2 (germline): GTSNPN, SVGIG (reference sequence). Trimming removed 0 bases from V and 0 bases from J; junction bases left unmatched: 16. CDR3 size: 19 residues. The CDR3 nucleotides are TGTGCCTGGAGTGTTTTCAGCGTCAACAGGGGCCGCATGAACACTGAAGCTTTCTTT. Its protein is CAWSVFSVNRGRMNTEAFF.

The J gene is TRBJ2-1, the V gene TRBV4-1; no clear D gene. Per the germline V gene, CDR1 is MGHRA and CDR2 is YSYEKL. The CDR3 sequence is 14 residues long. Trimming removed 8 bases at V and 5 bases at J, with 16 bases between. CDR3 in DNA: TGCGCCAGCGCATCACAAATGTTTAACAATGAGCAGTTCTTC. This translates into CASASQMFNNEQFF.

The chain joins TRBV19 to TRBJ2-1; 7 bases match TRBD1. The germline V gene has CDR1 LNHDA and CDR2 SQIVND (reference sequence). With V trimmed by 9 bases and J by 1 base, 18 bases remained unmatched. CDR3 length equals 18 residues. For the CDR3, the DNA is TGTGCCAGCAGGGACAGCATATACTTATGGAGTTCCTACAATGAGCAGTTCTTC. It encodes CASRDSIYLWSSYNEQFF.